This T cell receptor beta chain derives from a study of T-cell memory formation after mild COVID-19. Study-wide background: Clusters of TCRs were largely donor specific.

This clonotype was observed a handful of times. Its antigen is unknown. V lost 0 bases to trimming and J lost 2 bases, with 8 bases between them. This CDR3 comprises 14 residues. CDR1 and CDR2 (germline): LNHNV, YYDKDF (reference sequence). TCRdb reprocessed the 5' RACE reads with MiXCR, giving one entry per CDR3 protein. The sample lists about 470,000 distinct CDR3 sequences; about 23% were seen once. Points from the study as a whole: Pre-infection memory already had some responding clones, implying cross-reactive memory joined.

This receptor was obtained from an adult woman who had mild COVID-19 (a few samples of this study predate the infection). Cell type and time point are not known. The source material was PBMCs or a T cell subset sorted from them (not recorded which). The genes are TRBV15 and TRBJ2-7; tentative D call: TRBD1 (5 bases). The DNA of the CDR3 is TGTGCCACCAGCAGAGATGCAGGGCCCTACGAGCAGTACTTC. Amino acids: CATSRDAGPYEQYF.